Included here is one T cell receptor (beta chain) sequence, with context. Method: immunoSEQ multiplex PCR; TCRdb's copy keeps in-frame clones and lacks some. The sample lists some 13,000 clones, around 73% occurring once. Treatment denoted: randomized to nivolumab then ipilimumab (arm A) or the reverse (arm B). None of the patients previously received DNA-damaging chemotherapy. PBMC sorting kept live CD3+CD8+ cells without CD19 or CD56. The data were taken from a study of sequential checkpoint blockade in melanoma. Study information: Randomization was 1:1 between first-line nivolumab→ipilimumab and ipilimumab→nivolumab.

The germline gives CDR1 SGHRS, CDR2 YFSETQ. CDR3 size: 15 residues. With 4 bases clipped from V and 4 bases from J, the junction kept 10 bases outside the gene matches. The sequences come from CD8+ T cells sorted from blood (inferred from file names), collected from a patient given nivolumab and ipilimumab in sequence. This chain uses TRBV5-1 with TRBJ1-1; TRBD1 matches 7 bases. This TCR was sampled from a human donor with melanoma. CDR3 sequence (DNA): TGCGCCAGCAGCCCCCGACAGGGTTTGGGCACTGAAGCTTTCTTT. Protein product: CASSPRQGLGTEAFF.